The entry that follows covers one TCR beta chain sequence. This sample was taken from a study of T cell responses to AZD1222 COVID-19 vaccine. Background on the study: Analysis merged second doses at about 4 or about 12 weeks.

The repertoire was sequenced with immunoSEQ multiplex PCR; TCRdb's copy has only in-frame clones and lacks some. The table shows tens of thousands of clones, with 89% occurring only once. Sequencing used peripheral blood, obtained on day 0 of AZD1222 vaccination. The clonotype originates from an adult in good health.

CDR3 nucleotides: TGTGCCAGCAGCTTTAAAGAGACCCAGTACTTC. Residues: CASSFKETQYF. The V gene is TRBV6-5, the J gene TRBJ2-5; D is unclear. Trimming cost V 6 bases and J 3 bases, with 5 bases left between them. The CDR3 sequence is 11 residues long. Germline-derived CDR1 and CDR2 are MNHEY and SVGAGI.